This T cell receptor (beta chain) was recorded in a study of patients and donors after allogeneic stem cell transplantation. From the RT-PCR reads, TCRdb called clonotypes with MiXCR, one entry per CDR3 protein. The table records a few hundred thousand distinct CDR3 sequences, about 37% of them present only once. Looked up from germline, CDR1 is SGHRS and CDR2 is YFSETQ. V was pared by 5 bases and J by 2 bases, with 8 bases between. This CDR3 spans 13 amino acids. The sample comprised blood, either unsorted or a sorted T cell fraction (not recorded which). The TCR sequence derives from a human donor who was either an allogeneic HSCT recipient or a stem cell or donor lymphocyte infusion donor (not recorded which). It is not recorded whose cells these are; they may come from a transplant donor. The chain recombines TRBV5-1 with TRBJ1-3; D is perhaps TRBD1 (5 bases). Written as DNA, the CDR3 is TGCGCCAGCAGTAGGACACCTGGAAACACCATATATTTT. Residues: CASSRTPGNTIYF. The whole variable domain, filled in from reference TRBV5-1 and TRBJ1-3, reads KAGVTQTPRYLIKTRGQQVTLSCSPISGHRSVSWYQQTPGQGLQFLFEYFSETQRNKGNFPGRFSGRQFSNSRSEMNVSTLELGDSALYLCASSRTPGNTIYFGEGSWLTVV.